The 10 T cell receptor beta chains below were found in one sample sequenced in a study of blood T cell repertoires in COVID-19 (dated by TCRdb to 2018 to 2020). Receptor libraries were prepared by the immunoSEQ multiplex PCR assay. In its TCRdb copy, this immuneACCESS table keeps in-frame sequences only and misses some clones. Where compared with another copy, unresolved V genes explain less than half of these, and the others have no known cause. This sample holds 250,000 to 300,000 clones; 80% to 90% were observed only once. The ten largest make up approximately 14% of the sample. The material sequenced was peripheral blood. These receptor sequences come from a woman in her 70s with COVID-19, enrolled during active disease.

This chain uses TRBV28 with TRBJ2-7; TRBD1 matches 8 bases. The CDR3 consists of 14 residues. Germline trimming cut 4 bases from V and 1 base from J; bases unmatched to any gene: 3. Germline CDR1 MDHEN, CDR2 SYDVKM. CDR3 bases: TGTGCCAGCAGTTCTCGGGACAGGTCCTACGAGCAGTACTTC. Translation gives CASSSRDRSYEQYF.

The rearrangement uses TRBV27 and TRBJ2-5; D is ambiguous. V lost 3 bases, J lost 4 bases, and 3 bases lay in between. This CDR3 is 11 amino acids long. Germline values: CDR1 MNHEY, CDR2 SMNVEV (reference sequence). The CDR3 sequence: CASSFRETQYF. CDR3 DNA: TGTGCCAGCAGTTTCCGAGAGACCCAGTACTTC.

The CDR3 loop is CAISTEQGGKAGNTIYF. In nucleotides, the CDR3 is TGTGCCATCAGTACAGAACAGGGGGGTAAAGCTGGAAACACCATATATTTT. The rearrangement joins TRBV10-3 to TRBJ1-3; 8 bases are shared with TRBD1. From germline, CDR1 is ENHRY and CDR2 SYGVKD. Trimming cost V 5 bases and J 2 bases; bases outside gene matches: 11. CDR3 size: 17 residues.

The J gene is TRBJ2-1, the V gene TRBV29-1, with 8 bases aligning to TRBD2. CDR1 is SQVTM and CDR2 is ANQGSEA in the germline V gene. CDR3 length: 13 residues. V was clipped by 0 bases and J by 9 bases; unmatched bases: 4. CDR3 sequence reads: CSVEDRGGGEQFF. The DNA for the CDR3 is TGCAGCGTTGAAGATCGGGGGGGAGGTGAGCAGTTCTTC.

V gene TRBV28 combines with J gene TRBJ2-7; the match to TRBD1 covers 10 bases. Trimming removed 5 bases from V and 3 bases from J; junction bases left unmatched: 10. CDR1 is MDHEN, CDR2 SYDVKM, per germline. The CDR3 contains 16 residues. The CDR3 protein is CASSAPRTGGGYEQYF. DNA of the CDR3: TGTGCCAGCAGTGCCCCGCGGACAGGGGGAGGCTACGAGCAGTACTTC. Using reference TRBV28 and TRBJ2-7 for the parts outside the CDR3, the full variable domain is DVKVTQSSRYLVKRTGEKVFLECVQDMDHENMFWYRQDPGLGLRLIYFSYDVKMKEKGDIPEGYSVSREKKERFSLILESASTNQTSMYLCASSAPRTGGGYEQYFGPGTRLTVT.

J is TRBJ1-2 and V is TRBV6-5; possible D gene TRBD1, 6 bases. The germline V gene has CDR1 MNHEY and CDR2 SVGAGI. Trimming removed 8 bases at V and 4 bases at J, with 11 bases between. The CDR3 is 12 amino acids. The CDR3 spells CASQDSSYGYTF. CDR3 in DNA: TGTGCCAGCCAGGACAGTTCCTATGGCTACACCTTC.

This clone has just a few counts. The chain joins TRBV4-1 to TRBJ2-4; TRBD1 aligns across 8 bases. Germline lookup yields CDR1 MGHRA and CDR2 YSYEKL. Unmatched junction bases numbered 8, after V lost 4 bases and J lost 6 bases. The CDR3 length is 15 residues. The DNA for the CDR3 is TGCGCCAGCAGCCCATCAGGGGGCCATGGAAACATTCAGTACTTC. Encoded protein: CASSPSGGHGNIQYF.

This chain joins TRBV7-8 and TRBJ2-5; 13 bases agree with TRBD2. Germline values: CDR1 SGHVS, CDR2 FQNEAQ. The junction had 2 bases not matched to a gene; V was cut back by 1 base and J by 3 bases. This CDR3 is 16 amino acids long. CDR3 bases: TGTGCCAGCAGCTTAGGACTAGCGGGGGGTGAAGAGACCCAGTACTTC. Encoded protein: CASSLGLAGGEETQYF.

The V and J genes are TRBV28 and TRBJ1-2, with a weak D call TRBD1 (5 bases). The ends were cut back, 7 bases at V and 1 base at J, with 22 bases in the middle. Germline V gene sequence: CDR1 MDHEN, CDR2 SYDVKM. This CDR3 has 17 amino acids. CDR3 bases: TGTGCCAGCACCTCTCCCCGCGGGGCGACGGATAACTATGGCTACACCTTC. Encoded protein: CASTSPRGATDNYGYTF.

The chain uses TRBV19 and TRBJ2-1, with D possibly matching TRBD2 (5 bases). Deletions cut 7 bases from V and 6 bases from J, with 7 bases between. The CDR3 is 11 amino acids. Germline V gives CDR1 LNHDA, CDR2 SQIVND (reference sequence). CDR3: CASTLANEQFF. In DNA form, the CDR3 reads TGTGCCAGTACCCTAGCCAATGAGCAGTTCTTC.